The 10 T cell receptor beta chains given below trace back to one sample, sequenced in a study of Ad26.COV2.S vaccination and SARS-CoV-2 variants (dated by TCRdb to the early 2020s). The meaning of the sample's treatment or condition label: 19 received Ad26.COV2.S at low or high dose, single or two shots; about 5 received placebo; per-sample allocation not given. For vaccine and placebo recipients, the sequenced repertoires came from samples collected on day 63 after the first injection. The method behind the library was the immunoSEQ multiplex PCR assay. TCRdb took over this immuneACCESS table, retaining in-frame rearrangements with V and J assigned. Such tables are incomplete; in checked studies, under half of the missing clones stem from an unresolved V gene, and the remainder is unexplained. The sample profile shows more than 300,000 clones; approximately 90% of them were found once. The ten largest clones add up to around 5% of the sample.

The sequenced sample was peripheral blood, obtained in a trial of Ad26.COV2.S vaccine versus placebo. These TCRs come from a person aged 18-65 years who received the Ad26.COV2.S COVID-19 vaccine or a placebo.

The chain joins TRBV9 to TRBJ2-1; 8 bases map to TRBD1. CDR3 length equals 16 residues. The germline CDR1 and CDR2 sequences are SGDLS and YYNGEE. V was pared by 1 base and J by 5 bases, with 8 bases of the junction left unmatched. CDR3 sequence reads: CASSVLPVTGDNEQFF. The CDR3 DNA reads TGTGCCAGCAGCGTACTCCCGGTGACAGGGGACAATGAGCAGTTCTTC.

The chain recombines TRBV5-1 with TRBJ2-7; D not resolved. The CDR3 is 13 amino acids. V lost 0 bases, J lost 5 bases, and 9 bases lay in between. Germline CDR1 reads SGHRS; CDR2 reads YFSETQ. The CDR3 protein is CASSLGSRDEQYF. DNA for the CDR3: TGCGCCAGCAGCTTGGGTAGTCGGGACGAGCAGTACTTC.

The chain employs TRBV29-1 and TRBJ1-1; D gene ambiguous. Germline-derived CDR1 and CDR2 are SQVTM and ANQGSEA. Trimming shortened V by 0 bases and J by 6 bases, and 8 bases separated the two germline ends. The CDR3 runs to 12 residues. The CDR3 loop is CSVEDIEAEAFF. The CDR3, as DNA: TGCAGCGTTGAAGACATAGAGGCTGAAGCTTTCTTT.

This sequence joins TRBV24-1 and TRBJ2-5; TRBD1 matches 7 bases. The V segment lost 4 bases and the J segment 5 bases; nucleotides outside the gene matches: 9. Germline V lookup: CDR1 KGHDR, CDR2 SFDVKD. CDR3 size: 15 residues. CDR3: CATSDLQGKSETQYF. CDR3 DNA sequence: TGTGCCACCAGTGACCTACAGGGGAAATCGGAGACCCAGTACTTC.

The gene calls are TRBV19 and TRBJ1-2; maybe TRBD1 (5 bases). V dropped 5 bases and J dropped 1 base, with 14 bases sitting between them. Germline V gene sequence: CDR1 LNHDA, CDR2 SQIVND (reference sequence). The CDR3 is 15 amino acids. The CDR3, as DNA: TGTGCCAGTAGTGCGGGACTCCTGTTTAACTATGGCTACACCTTC. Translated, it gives CASSAGLLFNYGYTF.

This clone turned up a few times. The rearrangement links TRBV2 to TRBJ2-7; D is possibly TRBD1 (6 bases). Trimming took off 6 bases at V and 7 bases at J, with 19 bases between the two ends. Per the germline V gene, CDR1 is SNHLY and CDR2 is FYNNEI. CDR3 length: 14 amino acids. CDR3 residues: CASSPQTGSREQYF. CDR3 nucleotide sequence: TGTGCCAGCAGCCCCCAAACAGGGTCTCGAGAGCAGTACTTC.

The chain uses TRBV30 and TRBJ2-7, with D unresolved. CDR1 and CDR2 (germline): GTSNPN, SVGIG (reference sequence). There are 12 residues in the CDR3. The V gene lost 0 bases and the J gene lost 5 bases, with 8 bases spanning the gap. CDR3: CAWSVQGNEQYF. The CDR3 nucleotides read TGTGCCTGGAGTGTACAAGGGAACGAGCAGTACTTC.

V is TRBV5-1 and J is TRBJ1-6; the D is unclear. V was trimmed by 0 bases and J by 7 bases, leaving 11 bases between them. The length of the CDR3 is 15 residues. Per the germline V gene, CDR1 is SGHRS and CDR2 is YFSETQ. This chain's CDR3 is CASSLGTAPNSPLHF. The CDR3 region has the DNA TGCGCCAGCAGCTTGGGCACAGCTCCGAATTCACCCCTCCACTTT.

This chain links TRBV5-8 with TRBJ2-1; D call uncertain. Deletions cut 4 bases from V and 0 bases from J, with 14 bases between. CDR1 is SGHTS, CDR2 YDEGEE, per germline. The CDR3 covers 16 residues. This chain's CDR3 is CASSIYTASSYNEQFF. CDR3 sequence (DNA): TGTGCCAGCAGCATCTACACCGCTAGCTCCTACAATGAGCAGTTCTTC.

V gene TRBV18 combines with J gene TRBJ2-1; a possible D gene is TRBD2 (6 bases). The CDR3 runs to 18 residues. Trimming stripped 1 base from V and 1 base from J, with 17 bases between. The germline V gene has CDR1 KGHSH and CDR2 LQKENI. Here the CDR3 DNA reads TGTGCCAGCTCACCACAGGTTCCGGGAGAGGGTTCCTACAATGAGCAGTTCTTC. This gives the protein CASSPQVPGEGSYNEQFF. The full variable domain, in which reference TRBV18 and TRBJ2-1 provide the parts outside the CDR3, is NAGVMQNPRHLVRRRGQEARLRCSPMKGHSHVYWYRQLPEEGLKFMVYLQKENIIDESGMPKERFSAEFPKEGPSILRIQQVVRGDSAAYFCASSPQVPGEGSYNEQFFGPGTRLTVL.